The clone carrying this T cell receptor (beta chain) was observed a few times. These data come from a study of T-cell memory formation after mild COVID-19. The overall study: Clusters of TCRs were largely donor specific.

This CDR3 has 19 residues. Germline values: CDR1 SEHNR, CDR2 FQNEAQ (reference sequence). V was shortened by 4 bases and J by 6 bases, with 30 bases between the two germline ends. TCRdb reprocessed the 5' RACE reads with MiXCR, giving one entry per CDR3 protein. The table shows some 350,000 distinct CDR3 sequences, with 10% to 15% occurring only once. The specimen was PBMCs or a T cell subset sorted from them (not recorded which). This sequence originates from a man between 18 and 29 years old who had mild COVID-19 (a few samples of this study predate the infection). Cell type and time point are not known. V and J are TRBV7-9 and TRBJ1-2, with a tentative D call TRBD1 (5 bases). The DNA for the CDR3 is TGTGCCAGCAGCTCCACCTCCGTGGGCAGGGCCGGGGCAGAGAATGGCTACACCTTC. Encoded protein: CASSSTSVGRAGAENGYTF.